This T cell receptor beta chain is from a study of post-analysis software for immune sequencing data. Study overall: Secondary progressive, relapsing-remitting and progressive-relapsing multiple sclerosis were among the included disease courses. Study-level findings and limits: Elevated frequency relative to controls characterized several TRBV segments in patients, TRBV5-6, TRBV5-1 and TRBV20-1 among them. Versus controls, multiple sclerosis patients showed significantly lower diversity (normalized Chao1).

Every TCR beta cDNA library bore unique molecular identifiers. TCRdb re-called the PCR reads through MiXCR, storing one row per CDR3 protein. The sample holds roughly 800,000 distinct CDR3 sequences, around 53% seen once. As for this clonotype: Its specificity is unknown.

This CDR3 has 15 amino acids. Per the germline V gene, CDR1 is MGHRA and CDR2 is YSYEKL. The sample taken for sequencing was blood. The chain is built from TRBV4-1 and TRBJ2-4; the D is unclear. The J call could be wrong; TRBJ2-7 is a better fit for the DNA end. This TCR derives from a girl under 18 with multiple sclerosis. In DNA, the CDR3 is TGCGCCAGCAGGGAATCAGTTGTATCACCCTACGAGCAGTACTTC. Translated, it gives CASRESVVSPYEQYF.